This T cell receptor (beta chain) was identified during a study of persistence of HIV-infected CD4 T cells. About the research overall: Blood samples, up to 180 mL, came from multiple time points, except two leukapheresis donors sampled once.

Concerning this clone itself: Its target is not known.

CDR3 length equals 18 residues. CDR1 and CDR2 (germline): SGHRS, YFSETQ. The V gene end was trimmed by 2 bases and the J gene end by 4 bases; junction bases not matched to a gene: 10. Lysates of CMV-infected fibroblasts at 10 ug/mL stimulated these cells. Memory cells lacking CD40L and CD69 with high CD45RO were sorted. Donors were HIV-1-infected adults who began suppressive ART during chronic infection. Undetectable plasma HIV-1 RNA below 50 copies/mL lasted at least 4 years. CD8-depleted PBMCs were stimulated 15 to 20 hours with anti-CD28/CD49d costimulation, CD40-blocking antibody and enfuvirtide. The immunoSEQ assay was version 4, run in survey mode. Sequenced by immunoSEQ multiplex PCR; TCRdb stores in-frame clones only, minus some. Of 37,000 or so clones in the sample, around 80% are singletons; the top ten hold roughly 1.5%.

The chain joins TRBV5-1 to TRBJ1-3, with 12 bases matching TRBD1. Sequencing used CD4+ T cells sorted from PBMCs after roughly 18-hour stimulation, obtained from a patient who received antiretroviral therapy. The receptor was isolated from an adult man with HIV who was CMV-seropositive. The CDR3 sequence is CASSLPGTGGIAGNTIYF. DNA of the CDR3: TGCGCCAGCAGCTTACCCGGGACAGGGGGCATCGCGGGAAACACCATATATTTT.